Presented here are 28 T cell receptor beta chains from one specimen sequenced in a study of CD8 T cells in Susac syndrome. Random hexamers primed reverse transcription of about 0.5 to 1 ug RNA. Each CDR3 protein gets one entry after TCRdb re-called the immunoSEQ multiplex PCR reads with MiXCR. The repertoire holds 180,000 or so distinct CDR3 sequences, about 95% seen once, with 0.085% to 0.11% in the top ten. The material sequenced was CD4+ T cells from PBMCs. The source is a human donor in good health.

The V call is TRBV20-1, the J call TRBJ2-1; D unclear. V was trimmed by 1 base and J by 0 bases, leaving 13 bases between them. Germline loops: CDR1 DFQATT, CDR2 SNEGSKA (reference sequence). The CDR3 runs to 16 residues. The CDR3: CSARGSRALSYNEQFF. CDR3 sequence (DNA): TGCAGTGCTAGAGGGAGTAGGGCCCTCTCCTACAATGAGCAGTTCTTC.

This chain connects TRBV11-2 to TRBJ1-4; TRBD1 agrees at 10 bases. Germline trimming cut 3 bases from V and 8 bases from J; bases unmatched to any gene: 3. The length of the CDR3 is 14 residues. Looked up from germline, CDR1 is SGHAT and CDR2 is FQNNGV. Written as DNA, the CDR3 is TGTGCCAGCAGCTTTGGGACAGGGGTAGAAAAACTGTTTTTT. Its translation: CASSFGTGVEKLFF.

The DNA of the CDR3 is TGTGCCAGCAGCTTAGCAGGAGCTAATGAAAAACTGTTTTTT. Residues: CASSLAGANEKLFF. V usage is TRBV7-9 and J usage is TRBJ1-4; D unclear. This CDR3 contains 14 residues. Germline CDR1 and CDR2: SEHNR and FQNEAQ (reference sequence). Trimming stripped 0 bases from V and 3 bases from J, with 5 bases between.

The chain couples TRBV4-3 to TRBJ1-3, with TRBD1 as a possible D gene (5 bases). There are 16 residues in the CDR3. From germline, CDR1 is LGHNA and CDR2 YSLEER. Trimming took off 3 bases at V and 0 bases at J, with 12 bases between the two ends. CDR3 DNA sequence: TGCGCCAGCAGCCATGCTGGGGGGATCTCTGGAAACACCATATATTTT. It yields the protein CASSHAGGISGNTIYF.

This sequence joins TRBV7-9 and TRBJ2-7; no reliable D call. Germline CDR1 SEHNR, CDR2 FQNEAQ (reference sequence). CDR3 size: 13 residues. V was clipped by 5 bases and J by 5 bases, with 13 bases between them. CDR3 residues: CASSKASVDEQYF. Here the CDR3 DNA reads TGTGCCAGCAGCAAGGCTTCTGTGGACGAGCAGTACTTC.

The table lists this clonotype with a count of one. This chain joins TRBV6-2 or TRBV6-3 and TRBJ2-7, with D tentatively TRBD2 (6 bases). This CDR3 region has 13 residues. The V end lost 5 bases, the J end lost 6 bases, and 14 bases lay between the germline ends. From germline, CDR1 is MNHEY and CDR2 SVGEGT. In DNA, the CDR3 is TGTGCCAGCAGTGCGGGACTGTCTTCCGAGCAGTACTTC. Translation: CASSAGLSSEQYF.

This chain uses TRBV7-3 with TRBJ2-3; D is undetermined. The length of the CDR3 is 16 residues. CDR1 is SGHTA, CDR2 FQGTGA, per germline. V lost 5 bases and J lost 4, with 19 bases in between. In nucleotides, the CDR3 is TGTGCCAGCAGCCGCAATCCCCTAGGGTCGCCAGATACGCAGTATTTT. Translated, it gives CASSRNPLGSPDTQYF.

This sequence joins TRBV18 and TRBJ2-2, with TRBD1 matching over 8 bases. CDR3 size: 18 residues. The V segment lost 0 bases and the J segment 5 bases; nucleotides outside the gene matches: 11. Per the germline V gene, CDR1 is KGHSH and CDR2 is LQKENI. The CDR3 nucleotides read TGTGCCAGCTCACCACCCACTTGGACAGGGCCTTCTACCGGGGAGCTGTTTTTT. It is translated as CASSPPTWTGPSTGELFF.

The V call is TRBV20-1, the J call TRBJ2-1; no definite D call. Trimming took 1 base from V and 2 from J, leaving 6 bases between them. Germline V CDR1 and CDR2: DFQATT, SNEGSKA (reference sequence). CDR3 length: 13 amino acids. Written as DNA, the CDR3 is TGCAGTGCTAGAGTACCCCCCTACAATGAGCAGTTCTTC. Translating gives CSARVPPYNEQFF.

The J gene is TRBJ2-5, the V gene TRBV12-3 or TRBV12-4; 7 nucleotides match TRBD1. Trimming removed 5 bases from V and 1 base from J; junction bases left unmatched: 13. This CDR3 region has 17 residues. The CDR3 DNA is TGTGCCAGCAGTCAATCCCGGGACAGCAATTTCCAAGAGACCCAGTACTTC. It is translated as CASSQSRDSNFQETQYF.

The rearrangement uses TRBV15 and TRBJ2-1; D is tentatively TRBD1 or TRBD2 (5 bases each). Trimming stripped 5 bases from V and 0 bases from J, with 26 bases between. The CDR3 is made up of 20 amino acids. Germline CDR1 reads LNHNV; CDR2 reads YYDKDF (reference sequence). The CDR3 region has the DNA TGTGCCACCAGCGGACGCTCCTCAGGGAAGCGGACAAGCTCCTACAATGAGCAGTTCTTC. It encodes CATSGRSSGKRTSSYNEQFF. The variable domain in full, completed from reference TRBV15 and TRBJ2-1, reads DAMVIQNPRYQVTQFGKPVTLSCSQTLNHNVMYWYQQKSSQAPKLLFHYYDKDFNNEADTPDNFQSRRPNTSFCFLDIRSPGLGDTAMYLCATSGRSSGKRTSSYNEQFFGPGTRLTVL.

The chain uses TRBV20-1 and TRBJ2-7, with 10 bases that match TRBD1. Germline loops: CDR1 DFQATT, CDR2 SNEGSKA (reference sequence). This CDR3 contains 13 residues. After removal of 5 bases from V and 2 bases from J, the junction contained 3 bases not matched to a gene. CDR3 amino acids: CSAEDRGAYEQYF. CDR3 nucleotide sequence: TGCAGTGCTGAGGACAGGGGGGCCTACGAGCAGTACTTC.

The V and J genes are TRBV20-1 and TRBJ2-3; D possibly corresponds to TRBD1 (5 bases). The germline gives CDR1 DFQATT, CDR2 SNEGSKA (reference sequence). This CDR3 has 12 amino acids. V dropped 6 bases and J dropped 2 bases, with 9 bases sitting between them. CDR3 sequence reads: CSAPDNTDTQYF. CDR3 bases: TGCAGTGCCCCGGACAACACAGATACGCAGTATTTT.

The chain employs TRBV20-1 and TRBJ2-5, with D possibly being TRBD1 or TRBD2 (5 bases each). Germline CDR1 is DFQATT and CDR2 is SNEGSKA (reference sequence). V gave up 7 bases and J gave up 2 bases, with 20 bases separating them. The length of the CDR3 is 15 residues. The CDR3 region is CSVHRGPWSQETQYF. CDR3 DNA sequence: TGCAGTGTTCATCGGGGCCCCTGGAGTCAAGAGACCCAGTACTTC.

The chain carries TRBV18 and TRBJ2-1, with 13 bases identical to TRBD2. This CDR3 spans 17 amino acids. Per the germline V gene, CDR1 is KGHSH and CDR2 is LQKENI. J lost 4 bases, V lost 4 bases, and 7 bases had no gene match. The DNA of the CDR3 is TGTGCCAGCTCACTGACTAGCGGGAGGCCGGGGTACAATGAGCAGTTCTTC. It is translated as CASSLTSGRPGYNEQFF.

The chain recombines TRBV7-2 with TRBJ2-5, with unresolved D. The CDR3 runs to 13 residues. V dropped 3 bases and J dropped 5 bases, with 10 bases sitting between them. Germline CDR1 is SGHTA and CDR2 is FQGNSA. CDR3 sequence (DNA): TGTGCCAGCAGCTTTGAACGGCGGGAGACCCAGTACTTC. The encoded protein is CASSFERRETQYF.

This chain joins TRBV15 and TRBJ1-5; 7 bases agree with TRBD1. J gave up 7 bases and V 0 bases, and 6 bases lay outside the gene matches. In germline, CDR1 is LNHNV, CDR2 YYDKDF (reference sequence). CDR3 length equals 15 residues. In DNA form, the CDR3 reads TGTGCCACCAGCAGAGACGGGACAGCGGAGCAGCCCCAGCATTTT. It encodes CATSRDGTAEQPQHF.

This clonotype has just one count. The CDR3 DNA follows: TGTGCCAGCAGCGTAGGAAATAGCGGGAGCACAGATACGCAGTATTTT. This encodes CASSVGNSGSTDTQYF. This chain joins TRBV9 and TRBJ2-3, with 7 bases lining up with TRBD2. The CDR3 contains 16 residues. Germline CDR1 reads SGDLS; CDR2 reads YYNGEE. V lost 0 bases and J lost 0; bases outside the gene matches: 4.

This clonotype is a singleton in its sample. This chain joins TRBV13 and TRBJ2-7; 7 nucleotides line up with TRBD2. The V gene's germline CDR1 is PRHDT and CDR2 FYEKMQ (reference sequence). CDR3 size: 15 residues. Unmatched junction bases numbered 4, after V lost 0 bases and J lost 2 bases. CDR3 sequence: CASSLGRERTYEQYF. The CDR3 nucleotides read TGTGCCAGCAGCTTAGGGCGGGAGAGAACCTACGAGCAGTACTTC.

This chain joins TRBV12-3 or TRBV12-4 and TRBJ2-2; D tentatively reads TRBD1 or TRBD2 (5 bases each). This CDR3 comprises 14 residues. The ends were cut back, 3 bases at V and 7 bases at J, with 12 bases in the middle. The CDR3 spells CASSFGGYGGELFF. Here the CDR3 DNA reads TGTGCCAGCAGTTTTGGGGGATACGGCGGGGAGCTGTTTTTT.

The chain links TRBV2 to TRBJ2-1; D is possibly TRBD1 or TRBD2 (5 bases each). Trimming stripped 6 bases from V and 5 bases from J, with 17 bases between. Germline-derived CDR1 and CDR2 are SNHLY and FYNNEI. CDR3 size: 15 residues. The CDR3 coding sequence is TGTGCCAGCAGGGTCGGGACGGCCGCTGACAATGAGCAGTTCTTC. Translated: CASRVGTAADNEQFF. Full variable domain (missing parts from reference TRBV2 and TRBJ2-1): EPEVTQTPSHQVTQMGQEVILRCVPISNHLYFYWYRQILGQKVEFLVSFYNNEISEKSEIFDDQFSVERPDGSNFTLKIRSTKLEDSAMYFCASRVGTAADNEQFFGPGTRLTVL.

V is TRBV7-2 and J is TRBJ1-2, with a possible D match to TRBD1 (5 bases). The CDR3 length is 12 residues. The ends were cut back, 1 base at V and 8 bases at J, with 8 bases in the middle. The germline V gene has CDR1 SGHTA and CDR2 FQGNSA. The CDR3 protein is CASSLVGDGYTF. CDR3 nucleotide sequence: TGTGCCAGCAGCTTAGTAGGGGACGGCTACACCTTC.

This sequence joins TRBV2 and TRBJ2-7; TRBD2 is a possible D gene (5 bases). CDR1 and CDR2 (germline): SNHLY, FYNNEI. The V and J ends lost 6 bases and 5 bases respectively, with 11 bases between them. This CDR3 has 12 residues. The CDR3 reads CASRELGDEQYF. CDR3 nucleotides: TGTGCCAGCAGGGAACTAGGCGACGAGCAGTACTTC.

V and J are TRBV23-1 and TRBJ2-3; D perhaps matches TRBD2 (6 bases). Being an ORF, TRBV23-1 has a function that is uncertain. This CDR3 is 13 amino acids long. Trimming took 8 bases from V and 4 from J, leaving 13 bases between them. CDR3 amino acids: CASWVEGADTQYF. Written as DNA, the CDR3 is TGCGCCAGCTGGGTGGAGGGTGCAGATACGCAGTATTTT.

This clonotype came up once. The CDR3: CASSQELAISGNTIYF. In DNA, the CDR3 is TGCGCCAGCAGCCAAGAATTGGCAATCTCTGGAAACACCATATATTTT. The V gene is TRBV4-3, the J gene TRBJ1-3; unclear D gene. The V end was cut by 0 bases, the J end by 0 bases, with 9 bases between. Looked up from germline, CDR1 is LGHNA and CDR2 is YSLEER. CDR3 length: 16 residues.

The chain employs TRBV28 and TRBJ2-2, with D possibly matching TRBD1 (6 bases). Germline V gives CDR1 MDHEN, CDR2 SYDVKM. The length of the CDR3 is 11 residues. Trimming stripped 10 bases from V and 6 bases from J, with 9 bases between. In nucleotides, the CDR3 is TGTGCCACCAGACAGGCCGGGGAGCTGTTTTTT. It yields the protein CATRQAGELFF.

This clonotype has more than one count but fewer than ten. This chain connects TRBV5-4 to TRBJ2-4; D gene unclear. The V gene lost 4 bases and the J gene lost 0 bases, with 11 bases spanning the gap. Looked up from germline, CDR1 is SGHNT and CDR2 is YYREEE (reference sequence). This CDR3 contains 15 residues. DNA of the CDR3: TGTGCCAGCAGCCAGGACGGATTAGCCAAAAACATTCAGTACTTC. This translates into CASSQDGLAKNIQYF.

V is TRBV29-1 and J is TRBJ2-5; D gene ambiguous. There are 11 residues in the CDR3. Germline assignment: CDR1 SQVTM and CDR2 ANQGSEA. V was clipped by 6 bases and J by 5 bases, with 10 bases between them. CDR3 DNA sequence: TGCAGCGTCATAATTTCGGAGACCCAGTACTTC. It specifies CSVIISETQYF.